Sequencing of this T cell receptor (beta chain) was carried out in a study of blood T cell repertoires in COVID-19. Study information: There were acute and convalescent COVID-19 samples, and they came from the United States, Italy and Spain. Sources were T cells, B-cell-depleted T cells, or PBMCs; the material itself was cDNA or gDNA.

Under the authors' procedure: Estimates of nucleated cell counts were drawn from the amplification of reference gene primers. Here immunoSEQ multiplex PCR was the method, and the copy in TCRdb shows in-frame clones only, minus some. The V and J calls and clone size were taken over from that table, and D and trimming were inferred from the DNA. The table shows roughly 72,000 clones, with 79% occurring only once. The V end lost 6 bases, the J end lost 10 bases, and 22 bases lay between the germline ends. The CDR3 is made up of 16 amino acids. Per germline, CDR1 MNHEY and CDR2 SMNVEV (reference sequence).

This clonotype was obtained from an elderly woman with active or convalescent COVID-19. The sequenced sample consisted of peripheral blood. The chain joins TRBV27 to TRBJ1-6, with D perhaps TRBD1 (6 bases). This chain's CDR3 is CASRKGGGTLKSPLHF. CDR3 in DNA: TGTGCCAGCAGGAAAGGGGGGGGAACTCTTAAGTCACCCCTCCACTTT.